Shown below are 15 T cell receptor beta chains from a single sample sequenced in a study of T cells in women clearing cervical HPV infection. Assay used: immunoSEQ multiplex PCR; TCRdb lists only in-frame clones, some missing. The clone table shows 23,000 or so clones, with the ten largest holding roughly 25%. The source material was blood buffy coat. Every receptor here comes from a woman between 18 and 70 years old with a cervical HPV16 infection that either progressed to CIN3+ or cleared (not recorded which).

Concerning this clone: Sequencing ends 3 residues short of the CDR3 end; the germline J gene provides the rest. This chain links TRBV5-6 with TRBJ2-1, with a tentative D call TRBD1 (5 bases). The CDR3 contains 15 residues. The V end lost 0 bases, the J end lost 4 bases, and 11 bases lay between the germline ends. The germline gives CDR1 SGHDT, CDR2 YYEEEE. The CDR3 DNA, read in part, is TGTGCCAGCAGCTTGGCTGGGGCGCCGTACAATGAG. Translated, it gives CASSLAGAPYNE. The full CDR3 protein reads CASSLAGAPYNEQFF. The full variable domain, completed using reference TRBV5-6 and TRBJ2-1, is DAGVTQSPTHLIKTRGQQVTLRCSPKSGHDTVSWYQQALGQGPQFIFQYYEEEERQRGNFPDRFSGHQFPNYSSELNVNALLLGDSALYLCASSLAGAPYNEQFFGPGTRLTVL.

On this clone itself: The read halts 3 residues ahead of the CDR3 end, with the missing end drawn from the germline J gene. Other DNA sequences in this sample translate to the same CDR3. This chain connects TRBV2 to TRBJ1-2; 7 bases map to TRBD1. Germline V lookup: CDR1 SNHLY, CDR2 FYNNEI. CDR3 length: 14 residues. The V and J ends lost 8 bases and 1 base, in that order; junction bases with no gene match: 7. CDR3 residues: CASGATGSNYGYTF. The part of the CDR3 DNA that was read is TGTGCCAGCGGGGCGACAGGGAGTAACTATGGC.

Turning to this clone: Read coverage stops 3 residues before the CDR3 terminus; the germline J gene supplies the remainder. The rearrangement links TRBV7-9 to TRBJ1-5; D is unclear. Trimming shortened V by 6 bases and J by 9 bases, and 9 bases separated the two germline ends. The CDR3 covers 11 residues. CDR1 and CDR2 (germline): SEHNR, FQNEAQ (reference sequence). The CDR3 protein is CASRSEGPQHF. The sequenced part of the CDR3 DNA is TGTGCCAGCAGATCTGAGGGGCCC.

CDR3 DNA (partial): TGCGCCAGCAGCTTGGTTACAGGTAACATT. This gives the protein CASSLVTGNI. The full CDR3 reads CASSLVTGNIQYF. The gene calls are TRBV5-1 and TRBJ2-4; a weak D match, TRBD1 (5 bases). The read gets to within 3 residues of the CDR3 end, and the germline J gene fills in the rest. The CDR3 contains 13 residues. V was clipped by 0 bases and J by 7 bases, with 8 bases between them. Germline V gives CDR1 SGHRS, CDR2 YFSETQ. The full variable domain, with the rest looked up from reference TRBV5-1 and TRBJ2-4, is KAGVTQTPRYLIKTRGQQVTLSCSPISGHRSVSWYQQTPGQGLQFLFEYFSETQRNKGNFPGRFSGRQFSNSRSEMNVSTLELGDSALYLCASSLVTGNIQYFGAGTRLSVL.

For this clone: From the germline J gene comes the end of the CDR3, since the read stops 3 residues before it. The chain is built from TRBV7-8 and TRBJ2-1, with 10 bases lining up with TRBD2. The CDR3 spans 17 residues. Germline trimming cut 4 bases from V and 5 bases from J; bases unmatched to any gene: 11. Germline V lookup: CDR1 SGHVS, CDR2 FQNEAQ. CDR3 amino acids: CASSWGFGTSANNEQFF. The sequenced CDR3 bases are TGTGCCAGCAGCTGGGGGTTCGGGACTAGCGCCAACAATGAG.

Concerning this clone: The read is 3 residues too short to cover the CDR3 end, so that end is filled in from the germline J gene. The chain combines TRBV30 with TRBJ2-1; D perhaps matches TRBD1 (6 bases). Germline V gene lookup returns CDR1 GTSNPN and CDR2 SVGIG (reference sequence). V gave up 2 bases and J gave up 1 base, with 12 bases separating them. The length of the CDR3 is 15 residues. Incomplete CDR3 DNA: TGTGCCTGGAGTAAGGACAGTAAATCCTACAATGAG. Its translation: CAWSKDSKSYNE. The whole CDR3 reads CAWSKDSKSYNEQFF.

As regards this clone: The read stops 3 residues short of the end of the CDR3; the missing end is completed from the germline J gene. The chain recombines TRBV20-1 with TRBJ2-1; no reliable D call. CDR1 is DFQATT, CDR2 SNEGSKA, per germline (reference sequence). V was clipped by 1 base and J by 7 bases, with 11 bases between them. The CDR3 totals 13 residues. CDR3 amino acids: CSARASAGNEQFF. Incomplete CDR3 DNA: TGCAGTGCTAGAGCAAGCGCCGGGAATGAG.

On this clone: The DNA ends 3 residues before the CDR3 does, and the rest of the CDR3 is filled in from the germline J gene. The V gene is TRBV7-8, the J gene TRBJ1-1, with 10 bases aligning to TRBD1. This CDR3 has 13 amino acids. In germline, CDR1 is SGHVS, CDR2 FQNEAQ. Partial CDR3 DNA: TGTGCCAGCAGCTTTCGGGACAGGGGTAAA. Amino acid sequence: CASSFRDRGK. The entire CDR3 reads CASSFRDRGKAFF.

In the case of this clone: The CDR3 is cut off 3 residues early in the read; its end comes from the germline J gene. The chain joins TRBV28 to TRBJ2-7, with D possibly being TRBD1 (6 bases). This CDR3 is built from 14 residues. Between the trimmed V and J ends, which lost 5 bases and 0 bases, there was a span of 11 bases. The V gene's germline CDR1 is MDHEN and CDR2 SYDVKM. The CDR3 reads CASSPNRASYEQYF. The covered CDR3 bases are TGTGCCAGCAGTCCAAACAGGGCCTCCTACGAG. Variable domain in full (rest from reference TRBV28 and TRBJ2-7): DVKVTQSSRYLVKRTGEKVFLECVQDMDHENMFWYRQDPGLGLRLIYFSYDVKMKEKGDIPEGYSVSREKKERFSLILESASTNQTSMYLCASSPNRASYEQYFGPGTRLTVT.

Note on this clone: Sequencing ends 3 residues short of the CDR3 end; the germline J gene provides the rest. This chain uses TRBV14 with TRBJ1-4; 7 positions agree with TRBD1. The CDR3 length is 15 residues. The V and J ends lost 1 base and 8 bases, in that order; junction bases with no gene match: 7. Per the germline V gene, CDR1 is SGHDN and CDR2 is FVKESK. CDR3 DNA (partial): TGTGCCAGCAGCCAAGTTTGGCAGGGGGAGGAAAAA. Translating gives CASSQVWQGEEK. The whole CDR3 protein reads CASSQVWQGEEKLFF. The entire variable domain, with the rest obtained from reference TRBV14 and TRBJ1-4, is as follows: EAGVTQFPSHSVIEKGQTVTLRCDPISGHDNLYWYRRVMGKEIKFLLHFVKESKQDESGMPNNRFLAERTGGTYSTLKVQPAELEDSGVYFCASSQVWQGEEKLFFGSGTQLSVL.

About this clone: The DNA ends 3 residues before the CDR3 does, and the rest of the CDR3 is filled in from the germline J gene. The chain carries TRBV6-1 and TRBJ1-1, with a tentative D call TRBD1 (6 bases). Germline V lookup: CDR1 MNHNS, CDR2 SASEGT. The CDR3 length is 14 residues. The covered CDR3 bases are TGTGCCAGCAGTGCCCAGGGACACACAGATACG. Translated: CASSAQGHTDT. The whole CDR3 region reads CASSAQGHTDTAFF.

With regard to this clone: One end of the junction is discordant with germline, which a read error may explain. Coverage ceases 3 residues before the CDR3 finishes, and the germline J gene fills in the end. The chain has TRBV30 and TRBJ2-7; D is possibly TRBD2 (5 bases). This CDR3 is built from 14 residues. The germline CDR1 and CDR2 sequences are GTSNPN and SVGIG (reference sequence). The CDR3 sequence is CVWSRVSGSYEQYF. The sequenced CDR3 bases are TGTGTCTGGAGTCGTGTAAGCGGTTCCTACGAG.

On this clone: The read is 3 residues too short to cover the CDR3 end, so that end is filled in from the germline J gene. The V and J genes are TRBV7-6 and TRBJ2-1, with D maybe TRBD2 (6 bases). V was shortened by 3 bases and J by 2 bases, with 11 bases between the two germline ends. The CDR3 contains 15 residues. Per germline, CDR1 SGHVS and CDR2 FNYEAQ. Here the CDR3 reads CASSFAGNPYNEQFF. Partial CDR3 DNA: TGTGCCAGCAGCTTTGCGGGGAACCCCTACAATGAG.

This clone is called medium-sized based on its frequency. The read ends 3 residues before the CDR3 terminus; that terminus is restored from the germline J gene. The chain recombines TRBV12-5 with TRBJ1-1, with TRBD1 matching over 9 bases. Germline V gene sequence: CDR1 LGHNT, CDR2 FRNRAP. This CDR3 is built from 13 residues. The V segment lost 7 bases and the J segment 3 bases; nucleotides outside the gene matches: 3. Partial CDR3 DNA: TGTGCTAGTGCCCGGGACAGGGACACTGAA. Encoded protein: CASARDRDTE. The CDR3 in its entirety is CASARDRDTEAFF.

Details on this clone: An end of the junction does not agree with germline; a read error may underlie this. The read halts 3 residues ahead of the CDR3 end, with the missing end drawn from the germline J gene. The same CDR3 is also encoded by other DNA sequences in this sample. The chain recombines TRBV29-1 with TRBJ1-3, with 7 bases identical to TRBD1. Germline CDR1 reads SQVTM; CDR2 reads ANQGSEA. CDR3 length: 19 amino acids. Partial CDR3 DNA: TGCAGCGTTGACATAGAGGGACAGTCCTTCAACTACTCTGGAAACACG. This sequence encodes CSVDIEGQSFNYSGNT. The full CDR3 protein reads CSVDIEGQSFNYSGNTIYF. Full variable domain (rest looked up from reference TRBV29-1 and TRBJ1-3): SAVISQKPSRDICQRGTSLTIQCQVDSQVTMMFWYRQQPGQSLTLIATANQGSEATYESGFVIDKFPISRPNLTFSTLTVSNMSPEDSSIYLCSVDIEGQSFNYSGNTIYFGEGSWLTVV.